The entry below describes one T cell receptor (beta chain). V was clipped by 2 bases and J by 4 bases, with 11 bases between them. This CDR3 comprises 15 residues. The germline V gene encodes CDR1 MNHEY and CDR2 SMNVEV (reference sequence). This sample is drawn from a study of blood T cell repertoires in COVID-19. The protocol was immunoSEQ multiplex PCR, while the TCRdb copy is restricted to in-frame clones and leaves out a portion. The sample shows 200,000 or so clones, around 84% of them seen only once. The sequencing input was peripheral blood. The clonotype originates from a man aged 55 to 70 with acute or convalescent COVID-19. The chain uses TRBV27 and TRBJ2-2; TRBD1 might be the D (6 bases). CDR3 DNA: TGTGCCAGCAGTTTACAGGGGAAGGTCACCGGGGAGCTGTTTTTT. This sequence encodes CASSLQGKVTGELFF.